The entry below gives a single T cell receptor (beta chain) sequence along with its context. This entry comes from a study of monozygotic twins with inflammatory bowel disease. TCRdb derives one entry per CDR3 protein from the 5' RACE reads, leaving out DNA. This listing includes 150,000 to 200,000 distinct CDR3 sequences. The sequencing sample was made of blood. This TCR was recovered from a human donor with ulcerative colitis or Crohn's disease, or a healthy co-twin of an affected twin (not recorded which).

The CDR3 loop is CSVDYSNYGYTF. This sequence joins TRBV29-1 and TRBJ1-2. Germline values: CDR1 SQVTM, CDR2 ANQGSEA. The CDR3 is made up of 12 amino acids.